Following are 7 T cell receptor beta chains from one sample sequenced in a study of blood T cell repertoires in COVID-19 (dated by TCRdb to the early 2020s). To prepare the library, the immunoSEQ multiplex PCR assay was applied. TCRdb provides this immuneACCESS table in a form limited to in-frame rearrangements. Some clones are lacking; in checked studies, under half of them reflect an unresolved V gene, and why the rest are absent is not known. This sample lists 120,000 to 150,000 clones; roughly 80% were detected once. The ten largest clones take up roughly 17% of the sample. Source material: peripheral blood. These receptors all come from a man aged 50 to 59 with acute or convalescent COVID-19.

This clone was counted many times. The J gene is TRBJ2-7, the V gene TRBV6-5, with 9 nucleotides matching TRBD1. The CDR3 is 13 residues long. Germline V CDR1 and CDR2: MNHEY, SVGAGI. After removal of 6 bases from V and 3 bases from J, the junction contained 3 bases not matched to a gene. The CDR3: CASRTGQGYEQYF. The CDR3 nucleotides read TGTGCCAGCAGGACGGGACAGGGCTACGAGCAGTACTTC.

This chain joins TRBV5-8 and TRBJ2-1; weak D call: TRBD1 (6 bases). V lost 4 bases and J lost 9, with 14 bases in between. This CDR3 has 13 residues. The germline V gene has CDR1 SGHTS and CDR2 YDEGEE. The CDR3 is CASSLLQGFEQFF. CDR3 sequence (DNA): TGTGCCAGCAGCCTATTACAGGGATTTGAGCAGTTCTTC.

The rearrangement links TRBV7-8 to TRBJ2-2, with D perhaps TRBD1 (6 bases). Trimming took off 1 base at V and 8 bases at J, with 14 bases between the two ends. CDR1 and CDR2 from the germline V gene are SGHVS and FQNEAQ. CDR3 length equals 15 residues. The chain's CDR3 is CASSLVGTRSGELFF. The DNA for the CDR3 is TGTGCCAGCAGCTTAGTGGGGACAAGGTCAGGGGAGCTGTTTTTT.

This clone has only a few counts. V is TRBV5-8 and J is TRBJ1-5, with D perhaps TRBD1 (6 bases). The CDR3 has 14 amino acids. The germline CDR1 and CDR2 sequences are SGHTS and YDEGEE. Deletions cut 2 bases from V and 9 bases from J, with 15 bases between. This CDR3 reads CASSLPQGNAPQHF. As DNA, the CDR3 is TGTGCCAGCAGCTTACCACAGGGAAACGCGCCCCAGCATTTT.

This clone was found a few times. This rearrangement joins TRBV9 to TRBJ1-1; 8 bases are shared with TRBD1. The J segment lost 5 bases and the V segment lost 3 bases, leaving 6 bases of the junction unmatched. The germline V gene encodes CDR1 SGDLS and CDR2 YYNGEE. This CDR3 is 14 amino acids long. Here the CDR3 DNA reads TGTGCCAGCAGCGAGGACAGGGAAGGGACTGAAGCTTTCTTT. It codes for CASSEDREGTEAFF.

This rearrangement joins TRBV14 to TRBJ2-2; a possible D gene is TRBD2 (5 bases). V was trimmed by 2 bases and J by 5 bases, leaving 9 bases between them. The CDR3 has 14 amino acids. Looked up from germline, CDR1 is SGHDN and CDR2 is FVKESK. The CDR3 DNA sequence: TGTGCCAGCAGCCAACAAAGGGAGACCGGGGAGCTGTTTTTT. This encodes CASSQQRETGELFF.

The chain combines TRBV5-1 with TRBJ1-4, with a tentative D call TRBD1 (5 bases). The CDR3 spans 13 residues. The germline V gene has CDR1 SGHRS and CDR2 YFSETQ. Trimming removed 3 bases from V and 7 bases from J, with 10 bases in between. The CDR3, as DNA: TGCGCCAGCAGCTCGCGGGACGGTGAAAAACTGTTTTTT. Translated: CASSSRDGEKLFF. Drawing the rest from reference TRBV5-1 and TRBJ1-4, the complete variable domain is KAGVTQTPRYLIKTRGQQVTLSCSPISGHRSVSWYQQTPGQGLQFLFEYFSETQRNKGNFPGRFSGRQFSNSRSEMNVSTLELGDSALYLCASSSRDGEKLFFGSGTQLSVL.